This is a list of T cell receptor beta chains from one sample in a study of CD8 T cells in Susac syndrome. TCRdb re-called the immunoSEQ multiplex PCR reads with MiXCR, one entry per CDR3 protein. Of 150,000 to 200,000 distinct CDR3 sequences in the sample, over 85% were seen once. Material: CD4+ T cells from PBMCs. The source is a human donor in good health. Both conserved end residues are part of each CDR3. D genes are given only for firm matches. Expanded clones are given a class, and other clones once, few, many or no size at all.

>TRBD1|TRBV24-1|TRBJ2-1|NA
TGTGCCACCAGAGACAGGGGGCCCGAGCAGTTCTTC
CATRDRGPEQFF
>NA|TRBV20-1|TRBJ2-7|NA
TGCAGCGGGGGGCGGGAGTCCTACGAGCAGTACTTC
CSGGRESYEQYF
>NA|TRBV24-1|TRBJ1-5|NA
TGTGCCACCAGTCATGGGGGGATGCAAAATCAGCCCCAGCATTTT
CATSHGGMQNQPQHF
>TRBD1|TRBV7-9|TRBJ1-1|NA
TGTGCCAGCAGCCTCGGACAGGGGAACACTGAAGCTTTCTTT
CASSLGQGNTEAFF
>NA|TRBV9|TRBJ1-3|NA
TGTGCCAGCACCCGCGAGGTTCAGGGAAACACCATATATTTT
CASTREVQGNTIYF
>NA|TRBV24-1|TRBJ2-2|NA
TGTGCCACCAGTGATTATCCCGGGGAGCTGTTTTTT
CATSDYPGELFF
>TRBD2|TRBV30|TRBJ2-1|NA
TGTGCCTGGAGTTCGACTAGCGGGAGGGATGAGCAGTTCTTC
CAWSSTSGRDEQFF
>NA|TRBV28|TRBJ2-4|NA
TGTGCCAGCAGTTTAGTCTACCGGATTCAGTACTTC
CASSLVYRIQYF
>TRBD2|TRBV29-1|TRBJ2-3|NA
TGCAGCGTCTCCCCGGTGGGAGCGGGAGGGGTAACAGATACGCAGTATTTT
CSVSPVGAGGVTDTQYF
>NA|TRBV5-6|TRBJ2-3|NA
TGTGCCAGCAGCTTGGAGCTAGGCGTAATAGATACGCAGTATTTT
CASSLELGVIDTQYF
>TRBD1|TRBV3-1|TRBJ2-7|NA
TGTGCCAGCAGCCGCGGGACAGGGGACCCCGAGCAGTACTTC
CASSRGTGDPEQYF
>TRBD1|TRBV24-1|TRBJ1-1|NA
TGTGCCACGTCCCAAGAGGGGGCTACTGAAGCTTTCTTT
CATSQEGATEAFF
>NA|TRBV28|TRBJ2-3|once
TGTGCGATGGGGGAACTGGCCACAGATACGCAGTATTTT
CAMGELATDTQYF
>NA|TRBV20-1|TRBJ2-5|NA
TGCAGTGCCACGACACAGGAGACCCAGTACTTC
CSATTQETQYF
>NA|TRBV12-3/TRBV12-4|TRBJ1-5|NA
TGTGCCAGCAGTTCTCTTTCGGGTCATCCCCAGCATTTT
CASSSLSGHPQHF
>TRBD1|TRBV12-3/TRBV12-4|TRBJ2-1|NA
TGTGCCAGCACTCGGGACAGGGTGGACAATGAGCAGTTCTTC
CASTRDRVDNEQFF
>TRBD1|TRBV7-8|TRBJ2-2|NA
TGTGCCAGCAATCGACAGGGGCCCGGGGAGCTGTTTTTT
CASNRQGPGELFF
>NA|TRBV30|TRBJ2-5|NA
TGTGCCTGGAATTTAAGGCGGGAGACCCAGTACTTC
CAWNLRRETQYF
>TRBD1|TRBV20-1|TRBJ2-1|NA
TGCAGTGCTACCCAGAGAGACAGGGGGGACAATGAGCAGTTCTTC
CSATQRDRGDNEQFF
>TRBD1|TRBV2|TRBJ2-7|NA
TGTGCCAGCAGACCCGGGACAGGGATCTACGAGCAGTACTTC
CASRPGTGIYEQYF
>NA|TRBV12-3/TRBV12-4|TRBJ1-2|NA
TGTGCCAGCACCCCCGCGGGGTCCGGGTATGTCTATGGCTACACCTTC
CASTPAGSGYVYGYTF
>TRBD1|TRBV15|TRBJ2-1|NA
TGTGCCACCCATCAAGTCCCGCGACAGGGGAACAATGAGCAGTTCTTC
CATHQVPRQGNNEQFF
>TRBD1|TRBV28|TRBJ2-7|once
TGTGCCAGCAGCTCTCCCCGACAGGGGAACTACGAGCAGTACTTC
CASSSPRQGNYEQYF
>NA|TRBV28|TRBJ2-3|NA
TGTGCCAGCAGTTCCGGACAGCGGGATACGCAGTATTTT
CASSSGQRDTQYF
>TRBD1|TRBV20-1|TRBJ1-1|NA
TGCAGTGCTAGAGACCACAGGGGCGATTTGAACACTGAAGCTTTCTTT
CSARDHRGDLNTEAFF
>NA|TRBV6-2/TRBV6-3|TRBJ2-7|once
TGTGCCAGCGCCCAGAGTTCCTACGAGCAGTACTTC
CASAQSSYEQYF
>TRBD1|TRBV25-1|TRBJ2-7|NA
TGTGCCAGCAGTGAATTTGGGGGGACAGGGCACTACGAGCAGTACTTC
CASSEFGGTGHYEQYF